The clone carrying this T cell receptor beta chain was observed once. The CDR3 extends over 13 amino acids. Germline V gene data show CDR1 as LNHDA and CDR2 as SQIVND (reference sequence). V lost 7 bases and J lost 5, with 11 bases in between. The data originate from a study of T cell changes during pregnancy in multiple sclerosis. TCRdb keeps only in-frame clones here, not all; method: immunoSEQ multiplex PCR. The sample has 130,000 or so clones, about 96% seen once; the top ten hold less than 0.55%. Sequences were derived from peripheral blood, sampled after pregnancy. This chain links TRBV19 with TRBJ2-2; D not certain. This clonotype was obtained from a female donor with multiple sclerosis, enrolled in a pregnancy study. In DNA, the CDR3 is TGTGCCAGTACCCCTCAGAATACCGGGGAGCTGTTTTTT. The encoded protein is CASTPQNTGELFF. The full variable domain, rest sourced from reference TRBV19 and TRBJ2-2, is DGGITQSPKYLFRKEGQNVTLSCEQNLNHDAMYWYRQDPGQGLRLIYYSQIVNDFQKGDIAEGYSVSREKKESFPLTVTSAQKNPTAFYLCASTPQNTGELFFGEGSRLTVL.